The clone carrying this T cell receptor (beta chain) was seen ten or more times. The target antigen is unknown. The data stem from a study of T cells in Graves' hyperthyroidism and ophthalmopathy. General study findings and limits: Clonotypes that were expanded in thyroid above 0.001 mostly appeared in blood too.

This blood was taken when hyperthyroidism was first diagnosed, before any ophthalmopathy symptoms existed. Researchers amplified the TCR beta CDR3 regions from RNA transcripts. The HTBI primer set served for first-round RT-PCR of the TCR CDR3. TCRdb re-analysed the multiplex PCR reads in MiXCR, keeping a single row per CDR3 protein. The top ten hold approximately 15% of the sample, which has 690,000 or so distinct CDR3 sequences, around 20% seen once. The CDR3 totals 12 residues. The ends were cut back, 8 bases at V and 9 bases at J, with 19 bases in the middle. The germline CDR1 and CDR2 sequences are DFQATT and SNEGSKA (reference sequence).

The chain is built from TRBV20-1 and TRBJ2-5, with a possible D match to TRBD2 (5 bases). This TCR came from a woman in her forties or fifties with Graves' hyperthyroidism that later progressed to Graves' ophthalmopathy. Sequenced material: blood. The CDR3 DNA reads TGCAGTTCTACCGGGGATCGGTTATCCCAGTACTTC. Its protein is CSSTGDRLSQYF.